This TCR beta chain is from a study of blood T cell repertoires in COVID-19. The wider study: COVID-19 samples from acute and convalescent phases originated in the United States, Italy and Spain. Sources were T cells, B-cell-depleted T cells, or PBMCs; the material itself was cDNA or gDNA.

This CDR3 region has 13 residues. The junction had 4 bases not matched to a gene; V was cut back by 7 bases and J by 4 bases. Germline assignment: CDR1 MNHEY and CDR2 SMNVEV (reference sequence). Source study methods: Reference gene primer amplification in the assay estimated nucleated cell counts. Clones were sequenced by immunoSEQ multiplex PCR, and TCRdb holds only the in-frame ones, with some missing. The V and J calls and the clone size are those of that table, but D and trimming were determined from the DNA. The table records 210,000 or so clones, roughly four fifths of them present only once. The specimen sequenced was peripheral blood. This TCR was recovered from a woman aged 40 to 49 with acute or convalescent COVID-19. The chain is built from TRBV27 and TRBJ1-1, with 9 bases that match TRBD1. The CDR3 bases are TGTGCCAGCACCACAGGGGGCCTCACTGAAGCTTTCTTT. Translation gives CASTTGGLTEAFF.